This entry lists 6 T cell receptor beta chains sequenced from one sample in a study of blood T cell repertoires in COVID-19. Assay used: immunoSEQ multiplex PCR; TCRdb lists only in-frame clones, some missing. Seen here are approximately 490,000 clones, approximately 90% observed once, and the top ten hold around 7.9%. The sequencing input was PBMCs or T cells enriched from blood (not recorded which). Source of these receptors: a woman aged 60-75 years who had recovered from COVID-19.

This chain links TRBV2 with TRBJ1-1; 10 bases are a match to TRBD1. The CDR3 is made up of 19 amino acids. The ends lost 6 bases at V and 0 bases at J; junction bases unmatched: 16. The germline V gene encodes CDR1 SNHLY and CDR2 FYNNEI. CDR3 nucleotides: TGTGCCAGCAGCCGATGTACCCGACAGGGGGCCCTCATGAACACTGAAGCTTTCTTT. This codes for CASSRCTRQGALMNTEAFF. Filled out from reference TRBV2 and TRBJ1-1, the complete variable domain reads EPEVTQTPSHQVTQMGQEVILRCVPISNHLYFYWYRQILGQKVEFLVSFYNNEISEKSEIFDDQFSVERPDGSNFTLKIRSTKLEDSAMYFCASSRCTRQGALMNTEAFFGQGTRLTVV.

This sequence joins TRBV2 and TRBJ2-3, with D possibly being TRBD2 (5 bases). The V end was cut by 6 bases, the J end by 1 base, with 20 bases between. Germline CDR1 and CDR2: SNHLY and FYNNEI. There are 17 residues in the CDR3. This CDR3 reads CASRARASGTGTDTQYF. CDR3 DNA: TGTGCCAGCAGGGCCCGGGCCTCGGGAACGGGCACAGATACGCAGTATTTT.

The chain joins TRBV5-1 to TRBJ1-4; the D gene is possibly TRBD1 (6 bases). The CDR3 has 14 amino acids. The V gene's germline CDR1 is SGHRS and CDR2 YFSETQ. V gave up 2 bases and J gave up 4 bases, with 9 bases separating them. The chain's CDR3 is CASSFGQINEKLFF. Written as DNA, the CDR3 is TGCGCCAGCAGCTTTGGACAGATTAATGAAAAACTGTTTTTT.

The V and J genes are TRBV5-1 and TRBJ1-2, with a tentative D call TRBD1 (6 bases). V lost 4 bases and J 1 base, leaving 8 bases between the germline ends. CDR3 length: 13 amino acids. CDR1 and CDR2 (germline): SGHRS, YFSETQ. CDR3 nucleotide sequence: TGCGCCAGCAGCACAGGGCATAACTATGGCTACACCTTC. Residues: CASSTGHNYGYTF.

CDR3 in amino acids: CASSIGITNYGYTF. CDR3 nucleotides: TGTGCCAGTAGTATCGGGATCACTAACTATGGCTACACCTTC. The gene calls are TRBV19 and TRBJ1-2; D call uncertain. Germline V gives CDR1 LNHDA, CDR2 SQIVND (reference sequence). V gave up 3 bases and J gave up 0 bases, with 8 bases separating them. The CDR3 runs to 14 residues.

Remarks on this clone: In the same sample, other DNA sequences code for this CDR3. The rearrangement links TRBV5-1 to TRBJ1-1; D call uncertain. The germline gives CDR1 SGHRS, CDR2 YFSETQ. This CDR3 contains 13 residues. Trimming stripped 0 bases from V and 1 base from J, with 4 bases between. The CDR3: CASSLAGNTEAFF. The DNA for the CDR3 is TGCGCCAGCAGCTTGGCGGGGAACACTGAAGCTTTCTTT.